This entry describes one TCR beta chain. This sample is part of a study of early stage breast cancer tumors. Study in general: Under 10 ER+/PR+/HER2- tumors were invasive ductal; four were invasive lobular.

Produced via immunoSEQ multiplex PCR; TCRdb's table is partial and in-frame only. The top ten clones hold less than 6.5% of a sample with tens of thousands of clones, about 90% of them seen once. Germline CDR1 is SGHAT and CDR2 is FQNNGV. The CDR3 totals 14 residues. V lost 0 bases to trimming and J lost 5 bases, with 11 bases between them. The gene calls are TRBV11-2 and TRBJ2-7; TRBD1 is a possible D gene (6 bases). The clonotype was recovered from a person aged 65 to 85 with breast cancer. Material for sequencing was blood. In nucleotides, the CDR3 is TGTGCCAGCAGCTTAGAGTTCAGGGGCAACGAGCAGTACTTC. Residues: CASSLEFRGNEQYF.